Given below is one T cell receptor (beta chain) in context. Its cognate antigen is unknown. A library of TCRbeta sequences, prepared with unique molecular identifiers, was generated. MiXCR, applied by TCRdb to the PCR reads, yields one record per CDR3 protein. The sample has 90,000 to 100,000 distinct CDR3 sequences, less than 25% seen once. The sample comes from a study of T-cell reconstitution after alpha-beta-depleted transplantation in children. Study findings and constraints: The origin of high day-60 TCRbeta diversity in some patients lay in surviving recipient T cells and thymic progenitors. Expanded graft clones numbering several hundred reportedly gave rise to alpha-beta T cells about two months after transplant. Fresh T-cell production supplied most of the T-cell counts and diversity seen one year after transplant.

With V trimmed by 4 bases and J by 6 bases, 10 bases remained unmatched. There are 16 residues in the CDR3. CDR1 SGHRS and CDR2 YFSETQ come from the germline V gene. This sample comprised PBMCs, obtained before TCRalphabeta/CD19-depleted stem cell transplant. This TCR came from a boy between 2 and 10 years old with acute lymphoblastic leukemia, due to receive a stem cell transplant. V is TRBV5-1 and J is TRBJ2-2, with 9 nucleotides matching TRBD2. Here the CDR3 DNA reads TGCGCCAGCAGCCCGGGGACTAGCAAGAGTTCCGGGGAGCTGTTTTTT. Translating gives CASSPGTSKSSGELFF.